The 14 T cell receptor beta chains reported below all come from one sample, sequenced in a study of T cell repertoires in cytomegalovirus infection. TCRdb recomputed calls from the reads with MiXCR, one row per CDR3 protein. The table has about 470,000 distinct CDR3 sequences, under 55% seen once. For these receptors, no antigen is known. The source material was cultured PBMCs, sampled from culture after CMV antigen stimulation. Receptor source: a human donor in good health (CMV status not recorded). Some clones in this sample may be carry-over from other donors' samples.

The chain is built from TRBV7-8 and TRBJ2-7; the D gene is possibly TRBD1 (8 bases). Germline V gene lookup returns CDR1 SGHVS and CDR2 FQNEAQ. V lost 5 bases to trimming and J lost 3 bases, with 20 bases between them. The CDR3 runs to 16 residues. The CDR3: CASSPPLTGDYYEQYF. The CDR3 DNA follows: TGTGCCAGCAGCCCCCCCCTGACAGGGGACTACTACGAGCAGTACTTC.

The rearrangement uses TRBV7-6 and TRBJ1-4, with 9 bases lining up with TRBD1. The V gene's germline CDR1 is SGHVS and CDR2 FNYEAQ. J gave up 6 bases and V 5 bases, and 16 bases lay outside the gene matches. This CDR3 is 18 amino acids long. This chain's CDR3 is CASSPLSEGQGIYEKLFF. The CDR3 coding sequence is TGTGCCAGCAGCCCCCTTTCGGAGGGACAGGGTATTTATGAAAAACTGTTTTTT. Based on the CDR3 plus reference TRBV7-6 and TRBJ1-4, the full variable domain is GAGVSQSPRYKVTKRGQDVALRCDPISGHVSLYWYRQALGQGPEFLTYFNYEAQQDKSGLPNDRFSAERPEGSISTLTIQRTEQRDSAMYRCASSPLSEGQGIYEKLFFGSGTQLSVL.

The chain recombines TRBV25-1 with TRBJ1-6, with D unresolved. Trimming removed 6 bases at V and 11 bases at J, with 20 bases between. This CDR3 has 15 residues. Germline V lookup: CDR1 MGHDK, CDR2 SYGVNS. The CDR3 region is CASSASSGFPTPLHF. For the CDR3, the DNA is TGTGCCAGCAGCGCATCCTCCGGCTTTCCCACACCCCTCCACTTT.

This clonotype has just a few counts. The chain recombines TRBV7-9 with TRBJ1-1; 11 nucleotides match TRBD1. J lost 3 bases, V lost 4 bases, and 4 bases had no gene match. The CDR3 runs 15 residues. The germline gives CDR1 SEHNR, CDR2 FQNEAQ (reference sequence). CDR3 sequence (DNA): TGTGCCAGCAGCTCGGGACAGGGGGTGGACACTGAAGCTTTCTTT. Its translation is CASSSGQGVDTEAFF.

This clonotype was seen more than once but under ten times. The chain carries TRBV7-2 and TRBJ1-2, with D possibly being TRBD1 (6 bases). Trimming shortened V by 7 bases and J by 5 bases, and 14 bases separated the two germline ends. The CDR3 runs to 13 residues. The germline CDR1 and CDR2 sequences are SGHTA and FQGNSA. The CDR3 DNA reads TGTGCCAGCACCCCGTCAGGGGAATATGGCTACACCTTC. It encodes CASTPSGEYGYTF.

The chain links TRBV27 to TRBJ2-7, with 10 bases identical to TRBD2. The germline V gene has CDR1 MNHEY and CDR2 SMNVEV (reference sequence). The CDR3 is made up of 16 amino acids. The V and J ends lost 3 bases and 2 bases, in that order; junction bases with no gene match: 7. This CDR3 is CASSFSPGLAPYEQYF. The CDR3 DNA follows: TGTGCCAGCAGTTTTTCGCCGGGACTAGCGCCCTACGAGCAGTACTTC.

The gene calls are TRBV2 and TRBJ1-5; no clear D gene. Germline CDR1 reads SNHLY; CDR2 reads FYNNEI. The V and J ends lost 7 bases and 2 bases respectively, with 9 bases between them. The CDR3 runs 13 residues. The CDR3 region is CASKKEGNQPQHF. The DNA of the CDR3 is TGTGCCAGCAAAAAGGAGGGCAATCAGCCCCAGCATTTT.

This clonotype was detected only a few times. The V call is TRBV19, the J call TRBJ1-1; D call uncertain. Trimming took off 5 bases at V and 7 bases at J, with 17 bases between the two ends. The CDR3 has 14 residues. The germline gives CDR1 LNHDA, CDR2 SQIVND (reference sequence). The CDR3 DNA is TGTGCCAGTAGTGACTTTGGTCCCTCGGGTGAAGCTTTCTTT. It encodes CASSDFGPSGEAFF.

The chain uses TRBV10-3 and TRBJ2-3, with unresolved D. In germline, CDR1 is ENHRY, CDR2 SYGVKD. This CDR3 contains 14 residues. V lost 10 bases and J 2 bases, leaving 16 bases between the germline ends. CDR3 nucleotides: TGTGCCACAGCCTCGCCGGGCTTCACAGATACGCAGTATTTT. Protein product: CATASPGFTDTQYF.

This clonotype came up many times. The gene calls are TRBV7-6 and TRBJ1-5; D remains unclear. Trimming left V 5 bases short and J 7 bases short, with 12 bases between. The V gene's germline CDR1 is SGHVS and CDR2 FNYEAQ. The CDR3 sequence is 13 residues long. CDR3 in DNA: TGTGCCAGCAGCCAGAGTCCTGGGCAGCCCCAGCATTTT. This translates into CASSQSPGQPQHF. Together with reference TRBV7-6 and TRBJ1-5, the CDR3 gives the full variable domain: GAGVSQSPRYKVTKRGQDVALRCDPISGHVSLYWYRQALGQGPEFLTYFNYEAQQDKSGLPNDRFSAERPEGSISTLTIQRTEQRDSAMYRCASSQSPGQPQHFGDGTRLSIL.

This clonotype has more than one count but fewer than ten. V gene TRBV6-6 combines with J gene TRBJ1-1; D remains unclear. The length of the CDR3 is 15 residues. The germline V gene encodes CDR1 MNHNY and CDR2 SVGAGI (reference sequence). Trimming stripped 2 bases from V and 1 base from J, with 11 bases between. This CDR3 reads CASSYTQQRNTEAFF. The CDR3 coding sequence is TGTGCCAGCAGTTACACACAACAGAGGAACACTGAAGCTTTCTTT.

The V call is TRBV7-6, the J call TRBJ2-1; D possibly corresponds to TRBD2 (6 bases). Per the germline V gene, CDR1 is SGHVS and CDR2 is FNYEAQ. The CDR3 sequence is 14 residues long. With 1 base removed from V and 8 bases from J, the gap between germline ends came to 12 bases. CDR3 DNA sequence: TGTGCCAGCAGCTTAGTCGGGGGTGCTGATGAGCAGTTCTTC. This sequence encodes CASSLVGGADEQFF. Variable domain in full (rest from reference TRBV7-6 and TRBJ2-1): GAGVSQSPRYKVTKRGQDVALRCDPISGHVSLYWYRQALGQGPEFLTYFNYEAQQDKSGLPNDRFSAERPEGSISTLTIQRTEQRDSAMYRCASSLVGGADEQFFGPGTRLTVL.

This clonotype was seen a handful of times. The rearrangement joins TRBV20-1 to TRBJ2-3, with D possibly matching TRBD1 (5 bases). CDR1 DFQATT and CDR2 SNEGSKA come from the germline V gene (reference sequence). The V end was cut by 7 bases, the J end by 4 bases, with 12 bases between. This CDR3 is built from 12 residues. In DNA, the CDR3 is TGCAGTGTCTCGGACAATTCAGATACGCAGTATTTT. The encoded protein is CSVSDNSDTQYF.

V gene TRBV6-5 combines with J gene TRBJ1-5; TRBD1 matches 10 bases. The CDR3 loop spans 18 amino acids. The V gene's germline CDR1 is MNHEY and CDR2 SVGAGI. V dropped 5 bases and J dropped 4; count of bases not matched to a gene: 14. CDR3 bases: TGTGCCAGCAGTGTCCGGGACAGGGGTACGAGTAAGAATCAGCCCCAGCATTTT. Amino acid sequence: CASSVRDRGTSKNQPQHF.